Many counts were recorded for the clone carrying this TCR beta chain. The CDR3 totals 18 residues. V lost 4 bases and J lost 7, with 26 bases in between. Germline assignment: CDR1 SGHDN and CDR2 FVKESK. This sample stems from a study of CD8 T cells in ankylosing spondylitis. MiXCR was run by TCRdb on the 5' RACE reads, yielding one entry per CDR3 protein. The data hold about 140,000 distinct CDR3 sequences, with roughly 8% observed a single time. This sequence joins TRBV14 and TRBJ2-1, with D perhaps being TRBD1 or TRBD2 (5 bases each). Sequenced material: synovial fluid, either unsorted or a sorted T cell fraction (not recorded which). This sequence originates from a male donor with ankylosing spondylitis. In DNA form, the CDR3 reads TGTGCCAGCAGCCGGGACCCCGGCGGGCAGTATCCCTTAAATGAGCAGTTCTTC. Its protein product is CASSRDPGGQYPLNEQFF.